This T cell receptor beta chain was recorded in a study of T cell responses to AZD1222 COVID-19 vaccine. Study overall: Samples with a second dose at about 4 or about 12 weeks were pooled together.

The study's findings and limits: The study reported that nearly half of spike-specific TCRs target unmutated variant regions. Most donors were white British, females outnumbered males, and clonal diversity was possibly underestimated. Baseline antibody screening turned up just six or seven seropositive AZD1222 recipients.

Turning to this clone: Its specificity is not known.

Germline CDR1 is MRHNA and CDR2 is SNTAGT. V lost 0 bases to trimming and J lost 1 base, with 6 bases between them. The CDR3 loop spans 14 amino acids. Generated by immunoSEQ multiplex PCR, the TCRdb table keeps only in-frame clones and is missing some. The table records 90,000 to 95,000 clones, approximately 91% of them present only once. The sequence was collected from an adult in good health. The rearrangement joins TRBV6-4 to TRBJ1-1; D not resolved. The sequencing used peripheral blood, collected on day 0 of AZD1222 vaccination. The CDR3 protein is CASSDSGKNTEAFF. CDR3 in DNA: TGTGCCAGCAGTGACTCAGGGAAGAACACTGAAGCTTTCTTT.